The rows below give T cell receptor beta chains drawn from one sample of a study of blood T cell repertoires in COVID-19. Measured with immunoSEQ multiplex PCR; TCRdb has only the in-frame clones, and not every one. The sample lists 150,000 to 200,000 clones, 70% to 90% occurring once. Sequenced input: peripheral blood. The receptor source for this set is a man over 45 who had recovered from COVID-19. CDR3s include the opening cysteine and the closing phenylalanine or tryptophan. A D gene is named only where the DNA matches it firmly. For some rows the clone size is stated as once, few or many, or as a class when expanded; others skip it.

D	size	V	J	DNA	CDR3
TRBD2	NA	TRBV7-2	TRBJ2-3	TGTGCCAGCAGCTTTACGACTAGCGGGGGGGCCGTAAATACGCAGTATTTT	CASSFTTSGGAVNTQYF
TRBD2	once	TRBV7-6	TRBJ2-7	TGTGCCAGCAGCTCCCGACTAGCGGGGGGGGCCTACGAGCAGTACTTC	CASSSRLAGGAYEQYF
TRBD1	NA	TRBV19	TRBJ1-1	TGTGCCAGTAGGGACAGGGCAAACACTGAAGCTTTCTTT	CASRDRANTEAFF
NA	once	TRBV10-3	TRBJ2-3	TGTGCCATCAGTGGAGAGACAGGAGGCACAGATACGCAGTATTTT	CAISGETGGTDTQYF
NA	NA	TRBV28	TRBJ2-7	TGTGCCAGCAGTTTCGGCGGACTCTCCTACGAGCAGTACTTC	CASSFGGLSYEQYF
NA	NA	TRBV29-1	TRBJ1-1	TGCAGCGTTCGACAGACTCATCAGGCTTTCTTT	CSVRQTHQAFF
NA	NA	TRBV2	TRBJ2-1	TGTGCCAGCAGTGCCGTTCAGGACTTCTACAATGAGCAGTTCTTC	CASSAVQDFYNEQFF
NA	once	TRBV19	TRBJ1-2	TGTGCCAGTAGTATAGTTCCGGGGATTCATGGCTACACCTTC	CASSIVPGIHGYTF
TRBD1	NA	TRBV7-9	TRBJ1-2	TGTGCCAGCAGCTTAGAAGACAGGGGAGGGCCCAACTATGGCTACACCTTC	CASSLEDRGGPNYGYTF
TRBD2	NA	TRBV7-2	TRBJ2-3	TGTGCCAGCAGTCCTAGCGGGAGGGCCTCTAGCACAGATACGCAGTATTTT	CASSPSGRASSTDTQYF
NA	NA	TRBV9	TRBJ2-3	TGTGCCAGCAGCGTAGATTGGGCAGGGGCAGATACGCAGTATTTT	CASSVDWAGADTQYF
NA	NA	TRBV21-1	TRBJ1-4	TGTGCCAGCAGCAAAGTAAGGGAGGGAATCTTCGCAACTAATGAAAAACTGTTTTTT	CASSKVREGIFATNEKLFF
NA	NA	TRBV9	TRBJ2-3	TGTGCCAGCAGCAACCGACAGGTTCAAGATACGCAGTATTTT	CASSNRQVQDTQYF
NA	NA	TRBV6-1	TRBJ1-2	TGTGCCAGCAGTGAAGCGCGAGGAATAGGACCGGGGAATGGCTACACCTTC	CASSEARGIGPGNGYTF
NA	once	TRBV5-1	TRBJ2-3	TGCGCCAGCAGCTTGGTTGGAGGAACGACAGATACGCAGTATTTT	CASSLVGGTTDTQYF
TRBD1	NA	TRBV27	TRBJ2-7	TGTGCCAGCAGTTTACAGGGGACAGAATCCTACGAGCAGTACTTC	CASSLQGTESYEQYF
NA	NA	TRBV6-5	TRBJ1-4	TGTGCCAGCAGTTACTCGGGAAAACAGGAGGAAAAACTGTTTTTT	CASSYSGKQEEKLFF
NA	NA	TRBV2	TRBJ2-7	TGTGCCAGCAGTGAGACTACTCCCCCCTACGAGCAGTACTTC	CASSETTPPYEQYF
NA	NA	TRBV10-3	TRBJ2-5	TGTGCCATCAGTGCAACCCAGCAGGCGGGGCGTCAAGAGACCCAGTACTTC	CAISATQQAGRQETQYF
NA	NA	TRBV9	TRBJ1-1	TGTGCCAGCAGCGGTACAGCGAACACTGAAGCTTTCTTT	CASSGTANTEAFF
TRBD1	once	TRBV6-5	TRBJ2-2	TGTGCCAGCAGTCTAACAGGGGCCACCGGGGAGCTGTTTTTT	CASSLTGATGELFF
NA	NA	TRBV19	TRBJ2-4	TGTGCCAGTAGTGCAGCGGGACAATCAACCAAAAACATTCAGTACTTC	CASSAAGQSTKNIQYF
NA	NA	TRBV9	TRBJ1-1	TGTGCCAGCAGCGTAGTAGCGGCGAACACTGAAGCTTTCTTT	CASSVVAANTEAFF
NA	NA	TRBV19	TRBJ1-4	TGTGCCAGTAGTATCCAGGGGACCGAAAAACTGTTTTTT	CASSIQGTEKLFF
TRBD1	once	TRBV9	TRBJ1-1	TGTGCCAGCAGCGGGACAGGGGTCACTGAAGCTTTCTTT	CASSGTGVTEAFF
TRBD2	few	TRBV4-2	TRBJ2-1	TGTGCCAGCAGCCAAGATCAGCGGGGAGGGTACAATGAGCAGTTCTTC	CASSQDQRGGYNEQFF
NA	NA	TRBV6-6	TRBJ1-6	TGTGCCAGCAGATCAGGGCAGGACCCCCTCCACTTT	CASRSGQDPLHF
NA	NA	TRBV28	TRBJ1-1	TGTGCCAGCAGTTTAGCCGGGGGGCGAGTCGAAGCTTTCTTT	CASSLAGGRVEAFF
NA	NA	TRBV27	TRBJ1-1	TGTGCCAGCAGTTTATGGGCAGAAATGAACACTGAAGCTTTCTTT	CASSLWAEMNTEAFF
NA	NA	TRBV3-1/TRBV3-2	TRBJ1-5	TGTGCCAGCAGCCAAGGGGGGGATTGGACTCAGCCCCAGCATTTT	CASSQGGDWTQPQHF
NA	NA	TRBV5-8	TRBJ2-1	TGTGCCACCCACCTAGTGAGGTTGAGCTCCTACAATGAGCAGTTCTTC	CATHLVRLSSYNEQFF
TRBD2	NA	TRBV29-1	TRBJ2-5	TGCAGCGTTGAAGATCATTGGAATAAGCGGGATTGGCGAGAGACCCAGTACTTC	CSVEDHWNKRDWRETQYF
NA	NA	TRBV7-2	TRBJ2-1	TGTGCCAGCAGCGTGGGGTGGGGGGAGGAGCAGTTCTTC	CASSVGWGEEQFF
NA	NA	TRBV11-2	TRBJ1-1	TGTGCCAGCAGCTTAGATCAACCGGGTCGAGCTTTCTTT	CASSLDQPGRAFF
NA	NA	TRBV7-9	TRBJ1-4	TGTGCCAGCCGAAGGGGCGCAACTAATGAAAAACTGTTTTTT	CASRRGATNEKLFF
TRBD2	NA	TRBV7-3	TRBJ2-1	TGTGCCAGCAGCTTAATCGCGGGGGGATACTACAATGAGCAGTTCTTC	CASSLIAGGYYNEQFF
NA	NA	TRBV7-9	TRBJ2-7	TGTGCCAGCAGCTTAAGGCAGGGAATGGACGAGCAGTACTTC	CASSLRQGMDEQYF
NA	many	TRBV2	TRBJ2-7	TGTGCCAGCAGTGAGGGACTTCCCTCCTACGAGCAGTACTTC	CASSEGLPSYEQYF
NA	NA	TRBV6-5	TRBJ1-5	TGTGCCAGCAGTACACAGGGATTTAGCAATCAGCCCCAGCATTTT	CASSTQGFSNQPQHF
TRBD2	NA	TRBV20-1	TRBJ2-5	TGCAGTGCTAGTTCTCCGGGACTAGCGGGAGAACGAGAGACCCAGTACTTC	CSASSPGLAGERETQYF
NA	once	TRBV19	TRBJ1-1	TGTGCCAGTAGCCCCCAGGGGCTTCGGACTGAAGCTTTCTTT	CASSPQGLRTEAFF
TRBD2	once	TRBV7-2	TRBJ2-5	TGTGCCAGCAGCTTAAGGGCTAGCGGGGCGCAAGAGACCCAGTACTTC	CASSLRASGAQETQYF
TRBD2	once	TRBV4-1	TRBJ2-5	TGCGCCAGCAGCCACGGACGGGGGGAAGAGACCCAGTACTTC	CASSHGRGEETQYF
TRBD1	few	TRBV18	TRBJ2-7	TGTGCCAGCTCAGAACCGGACAGGTTAAGGAGCGAGCAGTACTTC	CASSEPDRLRSEQYF
NA	NA	TRBV19	TRBJ1-3	TGTGCCAGTAGTTCTACGCGCGGAAACACCATATATTTT	CASSSTRGNTIYF
NA	NA	TRBV11-3	TRBJ2-5	TGTGCCAGCAGCCCCGGGACTCAAGAGACCCAGTACTTC	CASSPGTQETQYF
NA	NA	TRBV6-2/TRBV6-3	TRBJ2-7	TGTGCCAGCAGTGCGTATTACGAGCAGTACTTC	CASSAYYEQYF